Reported below is one TCR beta chain. What antigen it recognizes has not been identified. Per-nucleotide qualities are absent, and no much larger clonotype sits a single base away. The cohort was made up of 650 to 700 healthy bone marrow donors. All cohort members were sampled while nominally healthy, although unrecorded immune exposures were likely present. The donor was CMV seropositive and belonged to the group of about 290 seropositive cohort members. A peripheral blood sample was provided by each donor, and peripheral blood mononuclear cells were used for TCR beta sequencing. The Qiagen DNeasy Blood Extraction Kit was used to extract genomic DNA from the blood cell samples. The sample originates from a study of cytomegalovirus exposure and HLA in healthy donors (dated by TCRdb to about 2017). Regarding the study in general: An earlier analysis of approximately 550 of the donors reported about 290 Gb of sequence data and about 100 million unique TCR beta sequences from approximately 180 million T cells. Every discovery cohort repertoire had been produced on one sequencing platform. A later genetic analysis took genome-wide SNP genotypes for about three fifths of the 666 donors and used that subset as a discovery cohort. An earlier analysis of some 500 of the donors used high-throughput TCR beta sequencing to judge whether each TCR beta V gene segment behaved as functional or pseudogenic. Besides the first cohort of 666 subjects, a separate validation cohort made up of over 95 different subjects was used. To study patterns of TCR occurrence, a later analysis re-analyzed previously published TCR beta repertoires from 650 to 750 donors and added high-resolution HLA genotyping. Donor age, sex, ethnicity and CMV serostatus were compiled together with the repertoire data. The study aimed to test whether cataloging public T cell receptors could reveal signatures of past pathogen exposure. Among the roughly 400 genotyped donors, approximately 77% belonged to the genetic ancestry cluster associated with self-reported Caucasian donors. Across 398 genotyped donors of the cohort, an average of approximately 240,000 unique TCR beta nucleotide sequences per donor were sequenced, and around 20% of those sequences were non-productive. Rather than drawing on any new phenotypic data, the later analysis identified candidate immune exposures from TCR beta sequences and the way those sequences occurred across donors. To predict cytomegalovirus infection status, the study combined high-throughput TCR immunosequencing, statistical association of individual TCRs with disease status, and machine learning. Using immunosequencing, the study profiled T cell repertoires from 666 subjects and related those repertoires to cytomegalovirus serostatus. About 280 gigabases of sequencing data and 75 million to 85 million unique TCR sequences made up an early release that covered several hundred HLA-typed donors. The number of donors typed differed by locus, with 629-630 for A, B, C, DRB1 and DQB1, over 500 for DQA1, nearly 610 for DPA1, and some 470 for DPB1. Both class I and class II loci were covered by HLA typing, at four-digit resolution. Four to six DR-DQ haplotypes were handled as single units for association and clustering, since linkage in the cohort was strong.

Cut back by 0 bases and 3 bases, the V and J ends lie 12 bases apart. According to the germline V gene, CDR1 reads WSHSY and CDR2 reads SAAADI. From its cysteine to its phenylalanine, the CDR3 spans 16 amino acids. The retained sequence is limited to the CDR3, 48 bases, with the frame set at the first base. Paper-wide results and their limitations: Some IMGT-functional V segments, including TRBV6-2 and TRBV6-3, could not be distinguished by the 87-base-pair reads and were therefore excluded. Linkage disequilibrium might explain the correlated functional status among segregating V segments, but an unknown experimental factor could not be excluded. A cluster of highly shared sequence variants was judged likely to represent a technical artifact of the sequencing pipeline. Broadly in line with IMGT annotations, most TCR beta V segments showed up in productive rearrangements about 87% or about 30% of the time in an earlier analysis of around 600 of the donors. According to a later analysis, most CMV-associated TCR beta chains appeared to be HLA-restricted, and the HLA associations seemed to be driven largely by CMV exposure. Most TCR sequences were seen in very few donors, while some public TCRs were found in many individuals. In a later analysis, the rate of TCR association differed among HLA loci, with DRB1 alleles having the most associated TCRs and HLA-C alleles having the fewest. In vitro tests confirmed that a few of the cytomegalovirus-associated TCR beta chains recognize cytomegalovirus antigens. In a later analysis, around 17,000 TCR beta sequences were associated with specific HLA alleles at a false discovery rate of 0.05. The only immune exposure information available for the cohort was CMV serostatus. The earlier analysis of approximately 560 of the donors excluded over 15 rarely observed V segments, including chromosome 9 orphons, because counts were too low. Cytomegalovirus status was reported to be diagnosed by the classifier with high specificity and sensitivity in both the original and validation cohorts. A later analysis found that HLA-associated TCR beta chains were more clonally expanded and had lower generation probabilities than equally common non-associated chains. Because HLA typing was missing for some donors at each locus, association tests included only the typed subset. Several of the top co-occurrence clusters appeared to be linked to parvovirus B19, influenza, CMV and Epstein-Barr virus, according to a later analysis. A later genetic analysis associated a missense DCLRE1C variant with V-gene and J-gene trimming of TCR beta chains, and an independent cohort replicated the association. When HLA alleles, especially DR and DQ, strongly co-occurred, attributing TCR associations to individual alleles was difficult. A further reported finding was that TCR beta sequences accurately predicted the HLA-A and HLA-B alleles for most subjects in the first cohort. The authors suggested that the approach could potentially be extended to other disease states and immunological phenotypes. Roughly uniform sequencing depth across donors was assumed in presence/absence analyses, although this assumption may not hold. The cohort was sequenced for TCR beta chains only, and without alpha or paired-chain data the features that could be detected were limited. In the study, some 180 TCR beta chains were listed as associated with cytomegalovirus. According to a later genetic analysis, donors in an Asian-associated ancestry cluster had fewer N-insertions in productive TCRs than the approximately 700-donor mean.

The library was prepared using the immunoSEQ multiplex PCR assay. A mixture of 60 forward primers for TCR Vbeta segments and 13 reverse primers for TCR Jbeta segments was used in the multiplex PCR. The CDR3 region of rearranged TCR beta genes was amplified from genomic DNA with a multiplex PCR assay. The Illumina HiSeq System was used to sequence the amplified TCR beta libraries as 87-base-pair reads. Regarding the original processing steps: In a later analysis, 70 million to 95 million unique TCR beta chains were counted across the 666 repertoires, and around 10 million of these chains were shared by at least two donors. Raw reads were error-corrected and collapsed into unique sequences with a nearest-neighbor algorithm that merged closely related sequences to remove PCR and sequencing errors. Alignment of CDR3 sequences to IMGT reference sequences was used to assign V, D and J gene segments. Each retained sequence needed at least a six-nucleotide match to both a V gene segment and a J gene segment. A rearrangement was called productive if the CDR3 had no stop codons and remained in frame with V and J, and every other rearrangement was called non-productive. CDR3 was defined by IMGT convention, running from the second conserved V-encoded cysteine to the conserved J-encoded phenylalanine. The earlier analysis of 550 to 650 of the donors excluded any sequence lacking an unambiguous match to a single V gene segment. In an earlier analysis of 587 of the donors, V segments were called functional above 56.7% productive rearrangements and were called segregating when the between-donor standard deviation exceeded 5%. A statistical classification framework was developed to diagnose cytomegalovirus status using the catalog of TCR beta chain sequences. V and J gene assignment, in a later analysis, came from comparing TCR nucleotide sequences with IMGT/GENE-DB human TR gene sequences. In a later analysis, CDR3 sequences and most-parsimonious VDJ recombination scenarios were assigned using the TCRdist pipeline. In a later analysis, every TCR beta chain was defined by the combination of its CDR3 amino acid sequence and its V-gene family, and reads without a unique V-gene family were dropped. As a way to deal with suspected cross-contamination and a sequencing artifact, a later analysis dropped over 550 nucleotide sequences that were highly shared and had low generation probability. In a later analysis, a clonal expansion index was calculated for each public chain from normalized within-repertoire ranks of inferred template counts. In a later analysis, generation probabilities were computed using a VDJ recombination model fitted to out-of-frame rearrangements, and the results were checked against IGoR. A later analysis scored TCR-TCR, TCR-HLA and TCR-CMV co-occurrence with hypergeometric tests, applying a repertoire-size bias correction to TCR pairs. False discovery rates were estimated in a later analysis by permuting HLA or CMV assignments 20 times. In a later analysis, co-occurring TCRs were grouped using DBSCAN, and TCRdist sequence similarity was added for clustering within HLA-allele-positive subsets. For co-occurrence clustering, repertoires with fewer than 30,000 or more than 120,000 public chains were excluded, along with five repertoires with anomalous nucleotide sharing. Here the immuneACCESS table is served through TCRdb, limited to in-frame sequences with V and J called. Missing clones are a known gap in these copies; in checked studies unresolved V genes cover under half, and the rest lacks a known reason. V and J calls and clone size follow that table, whereas D and trimming were derived from the DNA. The sample table holds 90,000 to 120,000 clones, of which 60% to 85% were seen once. The ten biggest clones cover about 5% of the sample.

The rearranged chain carries TRBV10-2 and TRBJ2-1; D gene: possibly TRBD1, on 6 matching bases. The clonotype was recovered from a female donor in good health and CMV-seropositive. Sequenced sample: PBMCs. CDR3 loop: CASSESAGTFYNEQFF. The base sequence is TGCGCCAGCAGTGAGTCCGCCGGGACATTCTACAATGAGCAGTTCTTC.